This TCR beta chain emerged from a study of post-analysis software for immune sequencing data. Unique molecular identifiers featured in each of the TCR beta cDNA libraries. Starting from about 0.98 to 11 million T cells, the study yielded a few hundred thousand cDNA molecules. TCRdb re-analysed the PCR reads in MiXCR, keeping a single row per CDR3 protein. The sample includes about 460,000 distinct CDR3 sequences, 45% of them seen just once. About this clonotype itself: No antigen is known for it.

The V and J ends lost 0 bases and 5 bases respectively, with 14 bases between them. CDR3 size: 15 residues. Germline V gene lookup returns CDR1 SGHDT and CDR2 YYEEEE. Overall study findings and caveats: Four to six TRBV segments were more frequent in patients than controls; TRBV5-6, TRBV5-1 and TRBV20-1 belonged to this group.

The specimen was blood. V is TRBV5-6 and J is TRBJ1-1; perhaps TRBD1 as D (5 bases). The origin of this receptor is a girl aged 10-17 years with multiple sclerosis. The CDR3 DNA sequence: TGTGCCAGCAGCTTGGAGGGGTGGTCAGGAACTGAAGCTTTCTTT. Its protein is CASSLEGWSGTEAFF.